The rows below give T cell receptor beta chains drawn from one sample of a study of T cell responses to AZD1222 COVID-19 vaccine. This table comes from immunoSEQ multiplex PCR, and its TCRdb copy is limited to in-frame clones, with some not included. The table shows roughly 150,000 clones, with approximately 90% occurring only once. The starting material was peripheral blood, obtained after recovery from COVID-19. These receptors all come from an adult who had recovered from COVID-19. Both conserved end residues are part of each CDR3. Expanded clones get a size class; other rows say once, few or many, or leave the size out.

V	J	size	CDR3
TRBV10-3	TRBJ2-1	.	CAITPDSRYNEQFF
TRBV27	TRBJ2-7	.	CASSPWGTGGFEQYF
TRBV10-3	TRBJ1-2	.	CAISERVGPGSYGYTF
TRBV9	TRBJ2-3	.	CASSVVLPSTDTQYF
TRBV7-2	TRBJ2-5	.	CASSFFRTGFGETQYF
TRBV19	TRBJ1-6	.	CASGEDSPLHF
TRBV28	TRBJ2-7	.	CASSLLYYEQYF
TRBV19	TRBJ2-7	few	CASSPQGQGAYEQYF
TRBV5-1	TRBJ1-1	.	CASSLAGFDTEAFF
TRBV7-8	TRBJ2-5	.	CASSFALPADETQYF
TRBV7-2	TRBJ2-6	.	CASSPRDRFPSGANVLTF
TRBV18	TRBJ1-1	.	CASSPSTETEAFF
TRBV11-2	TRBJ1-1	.	CASSLSTATEAFF
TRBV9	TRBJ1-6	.	CASKIARESTVQNSPLHF
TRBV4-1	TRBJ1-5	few	CASSQETGNNQPQHF
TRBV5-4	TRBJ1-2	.	CASSLTGTDGYTF
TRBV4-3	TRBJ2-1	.	CASSPKAARAYNEQFF
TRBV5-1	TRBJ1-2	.	CASSLTITTAPNYGYTF
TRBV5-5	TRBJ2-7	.	CASSRTTGAEQYF
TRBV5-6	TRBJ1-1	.	CASSGEVYMNTEAFF
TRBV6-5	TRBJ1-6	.	CASSYEGRDSPLHF
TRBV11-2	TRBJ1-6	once	CASSRGSSYNSPLHF
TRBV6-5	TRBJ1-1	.	CASKLPGGGTEAFF
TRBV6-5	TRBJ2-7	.	CASIGPALEQYF
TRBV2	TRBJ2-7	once	CASSEGVREYYEQYF
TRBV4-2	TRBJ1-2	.	CASSQNSGTGGAGYGYTF
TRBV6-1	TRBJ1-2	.	CASSEKGRGHGYTF
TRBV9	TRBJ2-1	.	CASSVDIRANEQFF
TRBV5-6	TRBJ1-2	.	CASSRRDRGAYGYTF
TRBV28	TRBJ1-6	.	CASSFSEGNSPLHF
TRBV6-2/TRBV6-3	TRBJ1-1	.	CASSYSGGTEAFF
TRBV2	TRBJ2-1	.	CASSTENFSGSGSYNEQFF
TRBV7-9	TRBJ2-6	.	CASRSEGQGSSGANVLTF
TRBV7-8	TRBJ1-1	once	CATIRDRVNTEAFF
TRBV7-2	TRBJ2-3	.	CASSLDQAGGDTDTQYF
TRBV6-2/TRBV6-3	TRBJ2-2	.	CASSRGGNTGELFF
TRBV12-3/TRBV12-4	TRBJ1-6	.	CASSTGGSPLHF
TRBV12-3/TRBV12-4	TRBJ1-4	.	CASSLSGVEKLFF
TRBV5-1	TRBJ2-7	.	CASSPYGNSYEQYF
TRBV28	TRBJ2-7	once	CASSGGGTYEQYF
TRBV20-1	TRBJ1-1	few	CSTEREAFF
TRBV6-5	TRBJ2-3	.	CASCFLGSRDTQYF
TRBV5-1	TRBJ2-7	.	CASSQRTGVGEQYF
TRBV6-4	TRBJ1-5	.	CASSDSSFRADQPQHF
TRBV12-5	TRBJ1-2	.	CASSGSNYGYTF
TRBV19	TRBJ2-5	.	CASSKSRETQYF
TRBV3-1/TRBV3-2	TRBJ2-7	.	CASSQDQGGSYEQYF
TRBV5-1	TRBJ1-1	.	CASSLYGKGDTEAFF
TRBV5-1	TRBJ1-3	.	CASRVVSDSGGNTIYF
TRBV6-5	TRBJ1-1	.	CASSSATGRTEAFF
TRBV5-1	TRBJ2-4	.	CASSLGLGVNIQYF
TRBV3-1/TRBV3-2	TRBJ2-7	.	CASSQRASYEQYF
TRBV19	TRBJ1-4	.	CASSAPRGATNEKLFF
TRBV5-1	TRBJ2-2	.	CASSLVVDTGELFF
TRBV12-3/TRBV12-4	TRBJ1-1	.	CASSFSNTEAFF
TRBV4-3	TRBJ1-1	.	CASSQSDRLNTEAFF
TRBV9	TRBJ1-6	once	CASSATGVINSPLHF
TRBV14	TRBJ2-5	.	CASSPMGTSGMAQYF